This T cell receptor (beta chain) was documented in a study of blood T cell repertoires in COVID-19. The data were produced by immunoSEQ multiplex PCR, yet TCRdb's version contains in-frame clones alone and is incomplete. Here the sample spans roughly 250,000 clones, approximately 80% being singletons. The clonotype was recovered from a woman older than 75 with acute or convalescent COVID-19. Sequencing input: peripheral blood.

The chain's CDR3 is CASSLGTGGQYYGYTF. CDR3 DNA: TGTGCCAGCAGCTTAGGGACAGGGGGGCAATACTATGGCTACACCTTC. The V gene is TRBV7-8, the J gene TRBJ1-2, with 10 nucleotides matching TRBD1. Germline-derived CDR1 and CDR2 are SGHVS and FQNEAQ. CDR3 length equals 16 residues. After removal of 1 base from V and 3 bases from J, the junction contained 5 bases not matched to a gene.